Presented here are 7 T cell receptor beta chains from one specimen sequenced in a study of vaccination effects on CD4 cells after COVID-19. Viral peptide pools were used in the ViraFEST assay to expand antigen-specific CD4+ T cells, and sequencing came afterward. After less than twelve days in culture, the CD4+ T cells were isolated. The person had a PCR-confirmed SARS-CoV-2 infection during March to December 2020. Participants received two doses of either the BNT162b2 or mRNA-1273 vaccine. Their antigen targets remain unknown. Measured with immunoSEQ multiplex PCR; TCRdb has only the in-frame clones, and not every one. The table has 13,000 to 15,000 clones, 76% seen once. The material sequenced was CD4+ T cells from PBMCs cultured with HCoV-NL63 spike peptides, taken after COVID-19 vaccination. These receptors were taken from a human donor who had a prior SARS-CoV-2 infection.

This clone was detected only a few times. V usage is TRBV5-4 and J usage is TRBJ2-1; 7 positions agree with TRBD2. This CDR3 contains 15 residues. Unmatched junction bases numbered 10, after V lost 7 bases and J lost 3 bases. Germline assignment: CDR1 SGHNT and CDR2 YYREEE (reference sequence). As DNA, the CDR3 is TGTGCCAGCTCAAATCCCGGGGAGGGCTACAATGAGCAGTTCTTC. This codes for CASSNPGEGYNEQFF.

The CDR3 region is CASSGMGGGAQETQYF. In nucleotides, the CDR3 is TGCGCCAGCAGTGGGATGGGCGGGGGGGCCCAGGAGACCCAGTACTTC. The chain employs TRBV10-2 and TRBJ2-5, with 9 bases fitting TRBD2. From germline, CDR1 is WSHSY and CDR2 SAAADI. Losses at the gene ends were 4 bases for V and 5 bases for J; bases not matched to a gene: 11. CDR3 length equals 16 residues.

This clone occurred once. This chain uses TRBV19 with TRBJ2-1; possible D gene TRBD2, 5 bases. Germline V gene data show CDR1 as LNHDA and CDR2 as SQIVND (reference sequence). The germline V and J ends were trimmed by 3 bases and 2 bases, with 11 bases remaining between them. This CDR3 contains 15 residues. The CDR3, as DNA: TGTGCCAGTAGTATGGAGGCGGGCCCCTACAATGAGCAGTTCTTC. Protein sequence: CASSMEAGPYNEQFF.

V gene TRBV6-5 combines with J gene TRBJ1-2, with 8 bases identical to TRBD1. The ends lost 7 bases at V and 4 bases at J; junction bases unmatched: 5. CDR1 and CDR2 (germline): MNHEY, SVGAGI. The CDR3 sequence is 13 residues long. The CDR3 here is CASTPGQVYGYTF. Written as DNA, the CDR3 is TGTGCCAGCACCCCGGGACAGGTCTATGGCTACACCTTC.

The rearrangement links TRBV9 to TRBJ1-2; 7 nucleotides agree with TRBD1. This CDR3 has 15 residues. Per germline, CDR1 SGDLS and CDR2 YYNGEE. J lost 4 bases, V lost 0 bases, and 6 bases had no gene match. CDR3 nucleotides: TGTGCCAGCAGCGTAGGTCGAGGGGGCCTCTATGGCTACACCTTC. Translated, it gives CASSVGRGGLYGYTF.

This rearrangement joins TRBV4-2 to TRBJ2-7; the D gene is possibly TRBD1 (6 bases). Germline V lookup: CDR1 LGHNA, CDR2 YNFKEQ. Between the trimmed V and J ends, which lost 3 bases and 1 base, there was a span of 10 bases. This CDR3 has 14 amino acids. The CDR3 DNA is TGTGCCAGCAGCCAGCCGGGACAATCCTACGAGCAGTACTTC. Translated, it gives CASSQPGQSYEQYF.

V is TRBV6-4 and J is TRBJ2-1; D is ambiguous. The CDR3 runs 10 residues. CDR1 is MRHNA and CDR2 is SNTAGT in the germline V gene. The ends were cut back, 7 bases at V and 15 bases at J, with 13 bases in the middle. CDR3 amino acids: CASIKKRRFF. The CDR3 DNA is TGTGCCAGCATAAAAAAAAGGAGGTTCTTC.